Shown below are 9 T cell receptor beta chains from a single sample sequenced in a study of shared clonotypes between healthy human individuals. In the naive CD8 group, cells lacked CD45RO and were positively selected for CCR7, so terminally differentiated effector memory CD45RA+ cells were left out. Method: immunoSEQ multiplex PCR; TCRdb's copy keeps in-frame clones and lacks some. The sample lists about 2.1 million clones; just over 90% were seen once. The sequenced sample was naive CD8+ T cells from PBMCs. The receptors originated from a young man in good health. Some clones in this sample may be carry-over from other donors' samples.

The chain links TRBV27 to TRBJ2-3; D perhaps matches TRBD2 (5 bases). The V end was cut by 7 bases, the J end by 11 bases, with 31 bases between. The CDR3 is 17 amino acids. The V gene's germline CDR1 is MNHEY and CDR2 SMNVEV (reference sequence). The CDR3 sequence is CASNLRAEMLTVTGQYF. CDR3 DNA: TGTGCCAGCAACCTGAGGGCAGAAATGCTCACGGTTACGGGGCAGTATTTT.

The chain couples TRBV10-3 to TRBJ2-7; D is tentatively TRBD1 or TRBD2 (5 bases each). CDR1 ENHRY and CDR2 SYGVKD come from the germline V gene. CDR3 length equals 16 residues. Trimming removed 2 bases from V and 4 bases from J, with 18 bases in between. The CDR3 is CAISEPSGQGPYEQYF. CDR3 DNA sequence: TGTGCCATCAGTGAGCCCTCGGGGCAGGGCCCGTACGAGCAGTACTTC.

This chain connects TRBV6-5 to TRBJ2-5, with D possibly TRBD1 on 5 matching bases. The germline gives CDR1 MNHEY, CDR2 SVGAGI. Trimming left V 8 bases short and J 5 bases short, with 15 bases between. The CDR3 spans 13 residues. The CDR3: CASVPTPGETQYF. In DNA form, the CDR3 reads TGTGCCAGCGTTCCGACCCCAGGGGAGACCCAGTACTTC.

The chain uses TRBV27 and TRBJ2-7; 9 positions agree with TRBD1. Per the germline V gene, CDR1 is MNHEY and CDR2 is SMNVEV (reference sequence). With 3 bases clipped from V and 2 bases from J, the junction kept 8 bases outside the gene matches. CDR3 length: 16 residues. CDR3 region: CASSFLLGQGAYEQYF. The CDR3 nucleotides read TGTGCCAGCAGTTTTTTGTTGGGACAGGGCGCCTACGAGCAGTACTTC.

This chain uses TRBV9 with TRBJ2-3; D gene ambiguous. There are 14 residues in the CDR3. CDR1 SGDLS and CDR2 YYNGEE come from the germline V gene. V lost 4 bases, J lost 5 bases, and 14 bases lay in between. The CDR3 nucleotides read TGTGCCAGCAGCCCCGTGATAGGCGGAGATACGCAGTATTTT. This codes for CASSPVIGGDTQYF.

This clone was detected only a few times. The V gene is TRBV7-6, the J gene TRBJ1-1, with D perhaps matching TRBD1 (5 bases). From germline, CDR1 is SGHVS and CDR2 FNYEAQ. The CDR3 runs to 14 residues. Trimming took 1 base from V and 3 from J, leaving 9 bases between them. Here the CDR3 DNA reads TGTGCCAGCAGCTTAGATCCGGGGGACACTGAAGCTTTCTTT. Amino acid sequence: CASSLDPGDTEAFF.

Written as DNA, the CDR3 is TGTGCCAGCACCCTATTTTCCGGGATGCTTGACAATGAGCAGTTCTTC. Translation: CASTLFSGMLDNEQFF. The chain combines TRBV11-2 with TRBJ2-1; perhaps TRBD2 as D (5 bases). The V and J ends lost 7 bases and 5 bases respectively, with 21 bases between them. The length of the CDR3 is 16 residues. Germline loops: CDR1 SGHAT, CDR2 FQNNGV. Drawing the rest from reference TRBV11-2 and TRBJ2-1, the complete variable domain is EAGVAQSPRYKIIEKRQSVAFWCNPISGHATLYWYQQILGQGPKLLIQFQNNGVVDDSQLPKDRFSAERLKGVDSTLKIQPAKLEDSAVYLCASTLFSGMLDNEQFFGPGTRLTVL.

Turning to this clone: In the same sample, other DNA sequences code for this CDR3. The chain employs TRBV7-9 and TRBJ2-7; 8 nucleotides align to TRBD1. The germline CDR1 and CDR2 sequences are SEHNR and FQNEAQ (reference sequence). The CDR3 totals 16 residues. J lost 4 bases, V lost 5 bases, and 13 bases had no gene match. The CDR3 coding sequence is TGTGCCAGCAGCCCCAGGGGTGGACAGGGTAGGTACGAGCAGTACTTC. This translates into CASSPRGGQGRYEQYF. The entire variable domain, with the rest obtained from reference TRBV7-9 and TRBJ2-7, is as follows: DTGVSQNPRHKITKRGQNVTFRCDPISEHNRLYWYRQTLGQGPEFLTYFQNEAQLEKSRLLSDRFSAERPKGSFSTLEIQRTEQGDSAMYLCASSPRGGQGRYEQYFGPGTRLTVT.

Here the CDR3 reads CASSSGQDPPYEQYF. The CDR3 nucleotides read TGTGCCAGCAGCTCCGGACAGGACCCTCCCTACGAGCAGTACTTC. The chain has TRBV28 and TRBJ2-7; 7 bases fit TRBD1. Germline V CDR1 and CDR2: MDHEN, SYDVKM. This CDR3 comprises 15 residues. V trimming: 6 bases; J trimming: 2 bases; junction bases outside the gene matches: 10.